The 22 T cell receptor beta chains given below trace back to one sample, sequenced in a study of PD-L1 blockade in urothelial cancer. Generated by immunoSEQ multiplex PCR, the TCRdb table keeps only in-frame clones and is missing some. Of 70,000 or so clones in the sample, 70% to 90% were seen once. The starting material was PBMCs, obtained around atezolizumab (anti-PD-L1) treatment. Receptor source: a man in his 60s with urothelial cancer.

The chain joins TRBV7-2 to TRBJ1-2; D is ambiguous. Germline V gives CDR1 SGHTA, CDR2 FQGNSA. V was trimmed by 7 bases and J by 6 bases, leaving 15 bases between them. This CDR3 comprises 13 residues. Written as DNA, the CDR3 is TGTGCCAGCACCCTCCCCGGTACGGATGGCTACACCTTC. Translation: CASTLPGTDGYTF.

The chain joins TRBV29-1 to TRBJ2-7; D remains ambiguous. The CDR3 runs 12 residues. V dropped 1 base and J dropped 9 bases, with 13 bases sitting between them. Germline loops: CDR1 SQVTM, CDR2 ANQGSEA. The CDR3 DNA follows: TGCAGCGTTGAAGGGAACAGTGCAGTGCAGTACTTC. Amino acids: CSVEGNSAVQYF.

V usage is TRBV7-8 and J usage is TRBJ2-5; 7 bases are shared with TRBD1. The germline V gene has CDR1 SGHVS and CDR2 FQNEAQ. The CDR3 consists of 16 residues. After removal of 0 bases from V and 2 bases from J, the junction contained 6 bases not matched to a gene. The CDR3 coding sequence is TGTGCCAGCAGCTTAGCGCTGGGCAGGGGGCAAGAGACCCAGTACTTC. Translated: CASSLALGRGQETQYF.

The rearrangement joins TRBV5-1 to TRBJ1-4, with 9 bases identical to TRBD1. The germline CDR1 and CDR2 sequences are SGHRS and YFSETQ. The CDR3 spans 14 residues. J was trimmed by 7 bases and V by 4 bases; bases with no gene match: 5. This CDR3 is CASSQTGGGEKLFF. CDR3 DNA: TGCGCCAGCAGCCAAACAGGGGGCGGTGAAAAACTGTTTTTT. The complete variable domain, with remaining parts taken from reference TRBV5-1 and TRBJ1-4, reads KAGVTQTPRYLIKTRGQQVTLSCSPISGHRSVSWYQQTPGQGLQFLFEYFSETQRNKGNFPGRFSGRQFSNSRSEMNVSTLELGDSALYLCASSQTGGGEKLFFGSGTQLSVL.

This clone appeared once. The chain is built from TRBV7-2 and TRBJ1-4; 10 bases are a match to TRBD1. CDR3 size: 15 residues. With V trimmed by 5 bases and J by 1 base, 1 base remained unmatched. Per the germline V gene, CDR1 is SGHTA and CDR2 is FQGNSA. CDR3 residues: CASSRDRGTNEKLFF. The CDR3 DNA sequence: TGTGCCAGCAGCAGGGACAGGGGAACTAATGAAAAACTGTTTTTT.

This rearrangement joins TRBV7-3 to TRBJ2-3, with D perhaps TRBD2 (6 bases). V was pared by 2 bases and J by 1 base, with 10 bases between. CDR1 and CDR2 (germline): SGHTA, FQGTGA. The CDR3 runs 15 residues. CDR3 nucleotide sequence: TGTGCCAGCAGCTTAGCTCCGGGGGGCACAGATACGCAGTATTTT. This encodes CASSLAPGGTDTQYF.

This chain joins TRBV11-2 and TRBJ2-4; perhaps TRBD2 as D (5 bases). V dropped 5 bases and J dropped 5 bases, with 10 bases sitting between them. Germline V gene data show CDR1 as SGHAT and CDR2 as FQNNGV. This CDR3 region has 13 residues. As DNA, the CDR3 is TGTGCCAGCAGCCCCCGGGGAGAAAACATTCAGTACTTC. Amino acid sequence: CASSPRGENIQYF.

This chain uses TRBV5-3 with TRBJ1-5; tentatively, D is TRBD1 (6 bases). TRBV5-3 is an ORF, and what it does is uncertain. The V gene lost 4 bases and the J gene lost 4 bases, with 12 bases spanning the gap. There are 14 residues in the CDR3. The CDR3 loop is CARSTGQSNQPQHF. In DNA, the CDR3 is TGTGCCAGAAGCACCGGACAGAGTAATCAGCCCCAGCATTTT.

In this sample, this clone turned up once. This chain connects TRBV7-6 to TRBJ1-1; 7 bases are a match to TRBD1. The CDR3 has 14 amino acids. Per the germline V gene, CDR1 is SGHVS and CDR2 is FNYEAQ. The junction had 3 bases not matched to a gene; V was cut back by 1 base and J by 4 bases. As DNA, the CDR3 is TGTGCCAGCAGCTTAGAGGGGGCAGGCACTGAAGCTTTCTTT. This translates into CASSLEGAGTEAFF.

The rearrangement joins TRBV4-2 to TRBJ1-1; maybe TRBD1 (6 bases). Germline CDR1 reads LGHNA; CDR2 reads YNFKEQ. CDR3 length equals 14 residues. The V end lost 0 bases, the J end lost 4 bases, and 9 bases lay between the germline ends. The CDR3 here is CASSQEGAITEAFF. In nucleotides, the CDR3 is TGTGCCAGCAGCCAAGAGGGGGCTATCACTGAAGCTTTCTTT.

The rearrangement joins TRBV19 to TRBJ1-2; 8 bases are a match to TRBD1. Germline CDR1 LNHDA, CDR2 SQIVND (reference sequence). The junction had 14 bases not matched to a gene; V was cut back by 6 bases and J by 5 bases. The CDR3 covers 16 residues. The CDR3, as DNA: TGTGCCAGTAGGTCCGGGACAGGACCTACGCGTTATGGCTACACCTTC. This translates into CASRSGTGPTRYGYTF.

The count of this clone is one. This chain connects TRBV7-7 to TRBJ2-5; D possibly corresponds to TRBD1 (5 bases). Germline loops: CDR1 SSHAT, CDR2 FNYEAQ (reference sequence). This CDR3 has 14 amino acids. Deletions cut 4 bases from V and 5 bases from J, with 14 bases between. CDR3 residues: CASSSPSGQETQYF. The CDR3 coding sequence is TGTGCCAGCAGCTCTCCCTCAGGGCAGGAGACCCAGTACTTC.

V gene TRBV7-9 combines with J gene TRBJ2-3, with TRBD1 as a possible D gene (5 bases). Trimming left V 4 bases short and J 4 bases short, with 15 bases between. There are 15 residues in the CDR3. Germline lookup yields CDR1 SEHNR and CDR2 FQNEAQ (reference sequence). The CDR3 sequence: CASSSRQTGADTQYF. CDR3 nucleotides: TGTGCCAGCAGCTCGAGACAGACGGGTGCAGATACGCAGTATTTT.

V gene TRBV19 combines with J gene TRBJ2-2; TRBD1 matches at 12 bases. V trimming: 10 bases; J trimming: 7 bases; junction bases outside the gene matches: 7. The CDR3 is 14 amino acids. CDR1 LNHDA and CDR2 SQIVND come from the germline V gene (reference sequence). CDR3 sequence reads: CATRGQGAVGELFF. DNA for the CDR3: TGTGCCACCCGGGGACAGGGGGCGGTCGGGGAGCTGTTTTTT.

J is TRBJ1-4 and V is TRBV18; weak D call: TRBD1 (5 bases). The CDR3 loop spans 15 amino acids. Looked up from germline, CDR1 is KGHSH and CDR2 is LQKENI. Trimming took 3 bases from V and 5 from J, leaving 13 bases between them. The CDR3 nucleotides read TGTGCCAGCTCACCCGTTATGCAGGGAAATGAAAAACTGTTTTTT. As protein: CASSPVMQGNEKLFF.

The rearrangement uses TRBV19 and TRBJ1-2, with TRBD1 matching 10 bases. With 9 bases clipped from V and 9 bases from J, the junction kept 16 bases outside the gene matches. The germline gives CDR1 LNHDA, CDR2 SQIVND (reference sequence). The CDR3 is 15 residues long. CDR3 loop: CASRISDRGFVSYTF. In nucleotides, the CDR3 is TGTGCCAGCAGAATCTCGGACAGGGGGTTCGTGAGCTACACCTTC.

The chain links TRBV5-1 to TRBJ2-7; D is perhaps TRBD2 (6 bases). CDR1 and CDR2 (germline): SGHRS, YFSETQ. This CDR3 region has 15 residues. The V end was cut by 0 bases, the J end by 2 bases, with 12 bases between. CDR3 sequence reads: CASSLEPGATYEQYF. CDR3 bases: TGCGCCAGCAGCTTGGAGCCGGGAGCAACCTACGAGCAGTACTTC.

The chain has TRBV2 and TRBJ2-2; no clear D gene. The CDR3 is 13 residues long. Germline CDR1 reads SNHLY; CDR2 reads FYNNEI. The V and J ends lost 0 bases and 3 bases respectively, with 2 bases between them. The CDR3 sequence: CASSEADTGELFF. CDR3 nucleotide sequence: TGTGCCAGCAGTGAAGCCGACACCGGGGAGCTGTTTTTT.

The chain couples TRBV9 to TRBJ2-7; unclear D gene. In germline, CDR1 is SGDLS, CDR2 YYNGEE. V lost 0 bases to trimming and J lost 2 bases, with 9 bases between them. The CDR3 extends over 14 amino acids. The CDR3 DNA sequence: TGTGCCAGCAGCGTAGCAACCACGGCCTACGAGCAGTACTTC. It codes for CASSVATTAYEQYF.

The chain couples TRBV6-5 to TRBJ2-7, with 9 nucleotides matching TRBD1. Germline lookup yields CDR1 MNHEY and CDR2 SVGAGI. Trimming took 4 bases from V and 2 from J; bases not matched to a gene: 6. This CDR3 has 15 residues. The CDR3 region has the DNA TGTGCCAGCAGTTTCACCGGGACAGGGACCTACGAGCAGTACTTC. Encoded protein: CASSFTGTGTYEQYF.

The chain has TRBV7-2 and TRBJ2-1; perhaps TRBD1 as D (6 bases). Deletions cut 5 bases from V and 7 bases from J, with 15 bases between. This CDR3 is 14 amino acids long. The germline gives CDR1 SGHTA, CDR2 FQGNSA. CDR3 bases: TGTGCCAGCAGCCTATCAGGGGCGCGGAATGAGCAGTTCTTC. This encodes CASSLSGARNEQFF.

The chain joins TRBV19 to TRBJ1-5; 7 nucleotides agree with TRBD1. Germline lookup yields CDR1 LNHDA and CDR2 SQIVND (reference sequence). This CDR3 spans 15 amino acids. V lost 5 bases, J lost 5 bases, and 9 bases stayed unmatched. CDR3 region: CASSAGQLRDQPQHF. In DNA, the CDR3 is TGTGCCAGTAGTGCGGGACAGCTACGGGATCAGCCCCAGCATTTT.